This entry lists 8 T cell receptor beta chains sequenced from one sample in a study of CD8 T cells in ankylosing spondylitis. MiXCR, applied by TCRdb to the 5' RACE reads, yields one record per CDR3 protein. Among 470,000 or so distinct CDR3 sequences listed, roughly 26% were seen once. Study findings and constraints: Made up of roughly 8 highly homologous variants, a TCR beta motif appeared characteristic of ankylosing spondylitis blood.

These TCRs are of unknown antigen specificity. The sequencing input was blood, either unsorted or a sorted T cell fraction (not recorded which). The receptors come from a male donor with ankylosing spondylitis.

V is TRBV5-1 and J is TRBJ2-3, with D possibly matching TRBD1 (6 bases). The CDR3 sequence is 15 residues long. Trimming pared 2 bases from V and 3 bases from J, leaving 13 bases between. Germline V lookup: CDR1 SGHRS, CDR2 YFSETQ. CDR3 bases: TGCGCCAGCAGCTTCGAAGCACAGGGTACAGATACGCAGTATTTT. Translated, it gives CASSFEAQGTDTQYF.

The chain joins TRBV7-2 to TRBJ2-7, with 10 bases matching TRBD2. Germline V gene sequence: CDR1 SGHTA, CDR2 FQGNSA. V trimming: 3 bases; J trimming: 6 bases; junction bases outside the gene matches: 14. This CDR3 has 17 amino acids. The CDR3 is CASSLGLAGVKAGEQYF. The CDR3 DNA reads as TGTGCCAGCAGCTTGGGGCTAGCGGGAGTTAAAGCCGGCGAGCAGTACTTC. Filled out from reference TRBV7-2 and TRBJ2-7, the complete variable domain reads GAGVSQSPSNKVTEKGKDVELRCDPISGHTALYWYRQSLGQGLEFLIYFQGNSAPDKSGLPSDRFSAERTGGSVSTLTIQRTQQEDSAVYLCASSLGLAGVKAGEQYFGPGTRLTVT.

The chain has TRBV19 and TRBJ1-5, with D possibly being TRBD1 (5 bases). Trimming took 4 bases from V and 4 from J, leaving 17 bases between them. Germline V CDR1 and CDR2: LNHDA, SQIVND (reference sequence). The CDR3 totals 16 residues. The CDR3 reads CASSRTGTESNQPQHF. The CDR3 DNA reads TGTGCCAGTAGTAGGACGGGGACGGAATCAAATCAGCCCCAGCATTTT.

This chain uses TRBV7-6 with TRBJ2-5; 11 positions match TRBD2. There are 15 residues in the CDR3. V shed 1 base, J shed 5 bases, and the junction held 3 bases outside the gene matches. CDR1 SGHVS and CDR2 FNYEAQ come from the germline V gene. This CDR3 is CASSLELAGAETQYF. CDR3 in DNA: TGTGCCAGCAGCTTAGAACTAGCGGGAGCCGAGACCCAGTACTTC. Filled out from reference TRBV7-6 and TRBJ2-5, the complete variable domain reads GAGVSQSPRYKVTKRGQDVALRCDPISGHVSLYWYRQALGQGPEFLTYFNYEAQQDKSGLPNDRFSAERPEGSISTLTIQRTEQRDSAMYRCASSLELAGAETQYFGPGTRLLVL.

This sequence joins TRBV7-8 and TRBJ2-2; D is uncertain. CDR1 and CDR2 (germline): SGHVS, FQNEAQ. Trimming took 4 bases from V and 3 from J, leaving 15 bases between them. This CDR3 has 16 residues. The CDR3 DNA sequence: TGTGCCAGCAGCTCCTCCATCCTGCGAGACACCGGGGAGCTGTTTTTT. Protein product: CASSSSILRDTGELFF.

This clonotype has just a few counts. The rearrangement links TRBV4-1 to TRBJ2-1; 10 nucleotides match TRBD1. The ends lost 5 bases at V and 7 bases at J; junction bases unmatched: 2. Germline V gene lookup returns CDR1 MGHRA and CDR2 YSYEKL. CDR3 length: 13 residues. CDR3 protein: CASSMDRGNEQFF. The DNA of the CDR3 is TGCGCCAGCAGCATGGACAGGGGGAATGAGCAGTTCTTC.

The chain carries TRBV20-1 and TRBJ2-3, with TRBD2 matching 9 bases. The CDR3 spans 16 residues. Germline V gene sequence: CDR1 DFQATT, CDR2 SNEGSKA (reference sequence). The V and J ends lost 0 bases and 1 base, in that order; junction bases with no gene match: 5. The CDR3 sequence: CSARDRRLAGTDTQYF. The CDR3, as DNA: TGCAGTGCTAGAGATCGGAGACTAGCGGGCACAGATACGCAGTATTTT.

Of note for this clonotype: Germline and junction disagree at one end, which may indicate a read error. CDR3 bases: TGTACCAGCACCCTTTGGGTCTCGCCGGGCTCCTACAATGAGCAGTTCTTC. Amino acids: CTSTLWVSPGSYNEQFF. The V and J genes are TRBV12-3 or TRBV12-4 and TRBJ2-1; D unclear. The CDR3 totals 17 residues.